What follows are 22 T cell receptor beta chains derived from one specimen sequenced in a study of OX40 agonist ivuxolimab in advanced cancers. Library construction relied on the immunoSEQ multiplex PCR assay. TCRdb carries this immuneACCESS record with in-frame sequences only. Its versions omit some clonotypes, under half of them owing to an unresolved V gene in the studies checked, with the rest unexplained. The sample table records 90,000 to 150,000 clones; approximately 92% of these occur just once. The biggest ten clones account for 0.55% of the sample. Sample: CD4+ or CD8+ T cells sorted from blood, taken in a trial of the OX40 agonist ivuxolimab. The receptors shown here come from an adult with an advanced solid tumor such as melanoma, head and neck, liver or kidney cancer.

The V call is TRBV19, the J call TRBJ1-2; D not resolved. V lost 7 bases, J lost 2 bases, and 8 bases lay in between. The CDR3 has 12 residues. CDR1 and CDR2 (germline): LNHDA, SQIVND (reference sequence). The chain's CDR3 is CASTNRNYGYTF. In nucleotides, the CDR3 is TGTGCCAGTACGAATAGGAACTATGGCTACACCTTC.

The chain carries TRBV7-9 and TRBJ2-5; D is ambiguous. Germline CDR1 reads SEHNR; CDR2 reads FQNEAQ (reference sequence). CDR3 length: 12 amino acids. V was pared by 5 bases and J by 5 bases, with 9 bases between. For the CDR3, the DNA is TGTGCCAGCAGCCCCCTCGCGGAGACCCAGTACTTC. Translated, it gives CASSPLAETQYF.

This sequence joins TRBV6-5 and TRBJ2-5; 10 positions match TRBD2. V dropped 2 bases and J dropped 4; count of bases not matched to a gene: 4. This CDR3 is built from 15 residues. From germline, CDR1 is MNHEY and CDR2 SVGAGI. Written as DNA, the CDR3 is TGTGCCAGCAGTTACGAGCGGGGGGGCCGAGAGACCCAGTACTTC. It encodes CASSYERGGRETQYF.

V usage is TRBV4-2 and J usage is TRBJ2-7; weak D call: TRBD1 (6 bases). Germline V gene data show CDR1 as LGHNA and CDR2 as YNFKEQ. This CDR3 is built from 14 residues. Trimming took off 0 bases at V and 0 bases at J, with 6 bases between the two ends. The CDR3 coding sequence is TGTGCCAGCAGCCAAGACAGGGGCTCCTACGAGCAGTACTTC. It specifies CASSQDRGSYEQYF.

V usage is TRBV6-1 and J usage is TRBJ1-5; a weak D match, TRBD1 (5 bases). The CDR3 loop spans 14 amino acids. Trimming shortened V by 4 bases and J by 0 bases, and 7 bases separated the two germline ends. The germline gives CDR1 MNHNS, CDR2 SASEGT. CDR3 in amino acids: CASSVQDSNQPQHF. The DNA of the CDR3 is TGTGCCAGCAGTGTACAGGATAGCAATCAGCCCCAGCATTTT.

The chain recombines TRBV18 with TRBJ2-3; D uncertain. Trimming took off 7 bases at V and 4 bases at J, with 15 bases between the two ends. The germline gives CDR1 KGHSH, CDR2 LQKENI. This CDR3 comprises 14 residues. The chain's CDR3 is CASLGNSRSDTQYF. The CDR3 coding sequence is TGTGCCAGCTTAGGGAATTCTCGGTCAGATACGCAGTATTTT. Variable domain in full (rest from reference TRBV18 and TRBJ2-3): NAGVMQNPRHLVRRRGQEARLRCSPMKGHSHVYWYRQLPEEGLKFMVYLQKENIIDESGMPKERFSAEFPKEGPSILRIQQVVRGDSAAYFCASLGNSRSDTQYFGPGTRLTVL.

This clone has a single count. This sequence joins TRBV28 and TRBJ1-1; D is possibly TRBD1 (6 bases). CDR1 and CDR2 from the germline V gene are MDHEN and SYDVKM. The V end lost 7 bases, the J end lost 4 bases, and 19 bases lay between the germline ends. This CDR3 comprises 15 residues. The CDR3 nucleotides read TGTGCCAGCAACTCTTTCACAGGGTATTCCACTGAAGCTTTCTTT. It translates to CASNSFTGYSTEAFF.

The chain links TRBV4-3 to TRBJ1-2; D not certain. The germline V gene has CDR1 LGHNA and CDR2 YSLEER. The ends were cut back, 1 base at V and 8 bases at J, with 11 bases in the middle. The CDR3 has 13 amino acids. In nucleotides, the CDR3 is TGCGCCAGCAGCCAAGGGGAGGGCTGGGGCTACACCTTC. Its protein is CASSQGEGWGYTF.

This clone was found once. V usage is TRBV5-1 and J usage is TRBJ1-3; D is undetermined. The germline V gene has CDR1 SGHRS and CDR2 YFSETQ. The CDR3 consists of 15 residues. Between the trimmed V and J ends, which lost 1 base and 0 bases, there was a span of 8 bases. CDR3 region: CASSLSLISGNTIYF. Here the CDR3 DNA reads TGCGCCAGCAGCTTGTCACTCATCTCTGGAAACACCATATATTTT.

V and J are TRBV14 and TRBJ1-2; D unclear. Germline CDR1 is SGHDN and CDR2 is FVKESK. V gave up 3 bases and J gave up 5 bases, with 7 bases separating them. This CDR3 has 12 amino acids. CDR3: CASSQGQYGYTF. As DNA, the CDR3 is TGTGCCAGCAGCCAGGGCCAATATGGCTACACCTTC.

The chain recombines TRBV6-1 with TRBJ1-6; D is undetermined. The V and J ends lost 6 bases and 8 bases respectively, with 11 bases between them. This CDR3 is built from 13 residues. Germline CDR1 MNHNS, CDR2 SASEGT. CDR3 in DNA: TGTGCCAGCAGCGCCTTCATCGATTCACCCCTCCACTTT. Amino acid sequence: CASSAFIDSPLHF.

V gene TRBV7-2 combines with J gene TRBJ1-3; tentatively, D is TRBD1 (6 bases). The germline V gene encodes CDR1 SGHTA and CDR2 FQGNSA. Trimming removed 4 bases from V and 4 bases from J, with 14 bases in between. The CDR3 spans 15 residues. The CDR3 here is CASSSTPGAGNTIYF. DNA for the CDR3: TGTGCCAGCAGCTCGACCCCGGGGGCGGGAAACACCATATATTTT.

The DNA of the CDR3 is TGCGCCAGCAGGTTTGAGCCCACCGGGGAGCTGTTTTTT. Amino acid sequence: CASRFEPTGELFF. The genes are TRBV5-1 and TRBJ2-2; D uncertain. CDR3 length equals 13 residues. The V end lost 5 bases, the J end lost 4 bases, and 9 bases lay between the germline ends. Germline V gene data show CDR1 as SGHRS and CDR2 as YFSETQ.

This sequence joins TRBV6-6 and TRBJ2-2; D gene uncertain. Germline CDR1 reads MNHNY; CDR2 reads SVGAGI (reference sequence). The CDR3 spans 14 residues. V was cut by 8 bases and J by 6 bases, with 16 bases left in between. The CDR3 loop is CASRIQSRAGELFF. The CDR3 DNA follows: TGTGCCAGCCGAATTCAGTCTCGGGCCGGGGAGCTGTTTTTT.

The chain has TRBV28 and TRBJ1-2; D unclear. The CDR3 covers 13 residues. CDR1 is MDHEN and CDR2 is SYDVKM in the germline V gene. V dropped 7 bases and J dropped 8 bases, with 17 bases sitting between them. CDR3 bases: TGTGCCAGCACCTTCGGGGTACCGCCCGGCTACACCTTC. It yields the protein CASTFGVPPGYTF.

The chain recombines TRBV7-7 with TRBJ2-2; D perhaps matches TRBD2 (7 bases). This CDR3 is built from 14 residues. Trimming stripped 4 bases from V and 6 bases from J, with 12 bases between. Germline CDR1 reads SSHAT; CDR2 reads FNYEAQ (reference sequence). DNA of the CDR3: TGTGCCAGCAGCTCTGGGGGGGCCGCCGGGGAGCTGTTTTTT. Translated, it gives CASSSGGAAGELFF.

The gene calls are TRBV7-6 and TRBJ1-2; tentative D call: TRBD1 (6 bases). The length of the CDR3 is 16 residues. CDR1 and CDR2 (germline): SGHVS, FNYEAQ. Trimming removed 1 base at V and 4 bases at J, with 16 bases between. The CDR3 nucleotides read TGTGCCAGCAGCTTAGAGGGGGGGGCAGTGACCTATGGCTACACCTTC. It encodes CASSLEGGAVTYGYTF.

The gene calls are TRBV7-2 and TRBJ2-1; 10 bases map to TRBD1. With V trimmed by 8 bases and J by 4 bases, 8 bases remained unmatched. CDR3 length equals 15 residues. CDR1 SGHTA and CDR2 FQGNSA come from the germline V gene. CDR3 protein: CASRGDRGQYNEQFF. CDR3 in DNA: TGTGCCAGCCGCGGGGACAGGGGCCAGTACAATGAGCAGTTCTTC.

This rearrangement joins TRBV6-5 to TRBJ2-3; 11 positions agree with TRBD1. This CDR3 contains 15 residues. Germline V gene lookup returns CDR1 MNHEY and CDR2 SVGAGI. V was pared by 5 bases and J by 4 bases, with 5 bases of the junction left unmatched. Written as DNA, the CDR3 is TGTGCCAGCAGTCCGGACAGGGGGCAGTCAGATACGCAGTATTTT. The encoded protein is CASSPDRGQSDTQYF.

This clone was recorded a few times. The rearrangement joins TRBV27 to TRBJ2-2; D remains ambiguous. This CDR3 region has 13 residues. The germline V gene has CDR1 MNHEY and CDR2 SMNVEV (reference sequence). Trimming took off 4 bases at V and 5 bases at J, with 8 bases between the two ends. In nucleotides, the CDR3 is TGTGCCAGCAGTTATCAGAAGACCGGGGAGCTGTTTTTT. It is translated as CASSYQKTGELFF.

The chain has TRBV29-1 and TRBJ1-4; weak D call: TRBD1 (5 bases). The germline CDR1 and CDR2 sequences are SQVTM and ANQGSEA. This CDR3 region has 13 residues. The germline V and J ends were trimmed by 5 bases and 7 bases, with 14 bases remaining between them. The CDR3 region is CSVRGGTGEKLFF. The CDR3 DNA reads TGCAGCGTTCGGGGGGGTACGGGTGAAAAACTGTTTTTT.

The chain uses TRBV5-4 and TRBJ1-4, with D unresolved. This CDR3 comprises 19 residues. The germline V and J ends were trimmed by 2 bases and 3 bases, with 23 bases remaining between them. Germline-derived CDR1 and CDR2 are SGHNT and YYREEE (reference sequence). The CDR3 loop reads CASSFYIPPNSVSNEKLFF. CDR3 DNA sequence: TGTGCCAGCAGCTTTTATATCCCCCCAAACAGCGTTTCTAATGAAAAACTGTTTTTT. The full variable domain, with the rest looked up from reference TRBV5-4 and TRBJ1-4, is ETGVTQSPTHLIKTRGQQVTLRCSSQSGHNTVSWYQQALGQGPQFIFQYYREEENGRGNFPPRFSGLQFPNYSSELNVNALELDDSALYLCASSFYIPPNSVSNEKLFFGSGTQLSVL.